A single sample is the source of the 24 T cell receptor beta chains below, sequenced in a study of shared clonotypes between healthy human individuals. Here immunoSEQ multiplex PCR was the method, and the copy in TCRdb shows in-frame clones only, minus some. The repertoire consists of 2 million to 2.5 million clones, with about 90% occurring once and the leading ten covering approximately 0.41%. The specimen was naive CD4+ T cells from PBMCs. Subset described: CD45RA+ positively selected. The receptor source for this set is a man aged 18 to 35 in good health. Some clones in this sample may be carry-over from other donors' samples.

The chain combines TRBV5-1 with TRBJ2-7; TRBD2 matches at 13 bases. Germline V gene sequence: CDR1 SGHRS, CDR2 YFSETQ. The CDR3 is 16 residues long. V trimming: 2 bases; J trimming: 7 bases; junction bases outside the gene matches: 9. CDR3 amino acids: CASSFAPGLAGREQYF. CDR3 nucleotides: TGCGCCAGCAGCTTCGCCCCGGGACTAGCGGGAAGGGAGCAGTACTTC.

In its sample, this clone was seen once. This chain links TRBV6-6 with TRBJ2-1; 7 bases are a match to TRBD2. CDR1 and CDR2 from the germline V gene are MNHNY and SVGAGI (reference sequence). The V and J ends lost 4 bases and 3 bases, in that order; junction bases with no gene match: 6. The CDR3 covers 15 residues. The chain's CDR3 is CASSLAGAHYNEQFF. For the CDR3, the DNA is TGTGCCAGCAGTTTGGCGGGAGCCCACTACAATGAGCAGTTCTTC.

With regard to this clone: Additional DNA sequences in this sample encode the identical CDR3. The rearrangement joins TRBV5-1 to TRBJ2-7, with a weak D call TRBD2 (6 bases). Per germline, CDR1 SGHRS and CDR2 YFSETQ. The CDR3 loop spans 14 amino acids. V was cut by 3 bases and J by 2 bases, with 12 bases left in between. In DNA, the CDR3 is TGCGCCAGCAGCTCCCTTAGCGGTACCTACGAGCAGTACTTC. Translation: CASSSLSGTYEQYF.

V gene TRBV7-3 combines with J gene TRBJ1-2; D possibly corresponds to TRBD1 (6 bases). V lost 5 bases and J 0 bases, leaving 16 bases between the germline ends. The germline V gene has CDR1 SGHTA and CDR2 FQGTGA. The CDR3 runs 16 residues. This chain's CDR3 is CASSLRGGPANYGYTF. The CDR3 DNA reads as TGTGCCAGCAGCCTAAGGGGGGGCCCAGCTAACTATGGCTACACCTTC.

The rearrangement links TRBV4-3 to TRBJ2-7, with D unresolved. Germline loops: CDR1 LGHNA, CDR2 YSLEER. Deletions cut 0 bases from V and 2 bases from J, with 11 bases between. This CDR3 has 15 residues. CDR3 DNA: TGCGCCAGCAGCCAAGAGGAACTACCCCCCTACGAGCAGTACTTC. As protein: CASSQEELPPYEQYF.

J is TRBJ2-7 and V is TRBV2, with D perhaps being TRBD1 or TRBD2 (5 bases each). V was clipped by 5 bases and J by 2 bases, with 13 bases between them. Germline V lookup: CDR1 SNHLY, CDR2 FYNNEI. The CDR3 length is 14 residues. The CDR3 coding sequence is TGTGCCAGCAGTTCACGAGGGGCTCCCTACGAGCAGTACTTC. Encoded protein: CASSSRGAPYEQYF.

The chain couples TRBV30 to TRBJ2-2; D not resolved. Trimming pared 8 bases from V and 8 bases from J, leaving 18 bases between. Germline CDR1 is GTSNPN and CDR2 is SVGIG (reference sequence). CDR3 length equals 13 residues. Written as DNA, the CDR3 is TGTGCCAGATCTATGTCTCCCAGGGGGGAGCTGTTTTTT. Translated, it gives CARSMSPRGELFF.

In this sample, this clone turned up once. For the CDR3, the DNA is TGTGCCAGCAGTGAGACTTACTCCTACGAGCAGTACTTC. Amino acid sequence: CASSETYSYEQYF. V usage is TRBV2 and J usage is TRBJ2-7, with D hard to call. Germline V gene data show CDR1 as SNHLY and CDR2 as FYNNEI. The CDR3 extends over 13 amino acids. V lost 3 bases and J 0 bases, leaving 6 bases between the germline ends. The complete variable domain, with remaining parts taken from reference TRBV2 and TRBJ2-7, reads EPEVTQTPSHQVTQMGQEVILRCVPISNHLYFYWYRQILGQKVEFLVSFYNNEISEKSEIFDDQFSVERPDGSNFTLKIRSTKLEDSAMYFCASSETYSYEQYFGPGTRLTVT.

The gene calls are TRBV4-2 and TRBJ1-2, with a weak D call TRBD1 (5 bases). Trimming removed 6 bases from V and 3 bases from J, with 11 bases in between. The germline gives CDR1 LGHNA, CDR2 YNFKEQ. This CDR3 has 13 amino acids. CDR3 coding DNA: TGTGCCAGCAGTCCTGGGGGATACTATGGCTACACCTTC. The encoded protein is CASSPGGYYGYTF.

The chain has TRBV7-3 and TRBJ2-2; D gene unclear. The V end was cut by 5 bases, the J end by 3 bases, with 10 bases between. This CDR3 comprises 14 residues. CDR1 is SGHTA and CDR2 is FQGTGA in the germline V gene. As DNA, the CDR3 is TGTGCCAGCAGCCCTTACAGATACACCGGGGAGCTGTTTTTT. Amino acid sequence: CASSPYRYTGELFF.

In DNA, the CDR3 is TGTGCCAGTTCCGGGCAACGGCGGGGCTACACCTTC. Its protein product is CASSGQRRGYTF. The chain recombines TRBV19 with TRBJ1-2, with unresolved D. The V end was cut by 8 bases, the J end by 8 bases, with 15 bases between. Looked up from germline, CDR1 is LNHDA and CDR2 is SQIVND (reference sequence). This CDR3 has 12 residues.

The chain combines TRBV6-6 with TRBJ1-1; D gene unclear. V shed 2 bases and J shed 4 bases, with 11 bases lying between them. CDR3 size: 14 residues. Germline V gene lookup returns CDR1 MNHNY and CDR2 SVGAGI (reference sequence). CDR3: CASSYGQAGTEAFF. CDR3 DNA sequence: TGTGCCAGCAGTTACGGGCAAGCGGGCACTGAAGCTTTCTTT.

The chain uses TRBV27 and TRBJ1-5, with D tentatively TRBD1 (5 bases). The CDR3 covers 13 residues. Looked up from germline, CDR1 is MNHEY and CDR2 is SMNVEV (reference sequence). Trimming took 4 bases from V and 7 from J, leaving 11 bases between them. The CDR3 nucleotides are TGTGCCAGCAGTTCCCAGGGTCGCCAGCCCCAGCATTTT. Amino acids: CASSSQGRQPQHF.

This chain uses TRBV7-3 with TRBJ2-1; D is possibly TRBD2 (6 bases). This CDR3 contains 16 residues. Trimming shortened V by 2 bases and J by 0 bases, and 11 bases separated the two germline ends. The V gene's germline CDR1 is SGHTA and CDR2 FQGTGA. The CDR3 DNA reads TGTGCCAGCAGCTTAGACGGGAGACGCTCCTACAATGAGCAGTTCTTC. As protein: CASSLDGRRSYNEQFF.

With respect to this clone: In the same sample, other DNA sequences code for this CDR3. The chain recombines TRBV19 with TRBJ1-2; 8 positions agree with TRBD1. Germline CDR1 reads LNHDA; CDR2 reads SQIVND (reference sequence). This CDR3 has 13 amino acids. V was clipped by 1 base and J by 5 bases; unmatched bases: 0. DNA of the CDR3: TGTGCCAGTAGTATAGGACAGGGGTATGGCTACACCTTC. It is translated as CASSIGQGYGYTF.

In this sample, this clone turned up once. The chain carries TRBV28 and TRBJ1-4, with D possibly being TRBD1 (5 bases). The V gene's germline CDR1 is MDHEN and CDR2 SYDVKM. This CDR3 has 13 residues. V was pared by 3 bases and J by 10 bases, with 12 bases between. The CDR3 region is CASSLEGLGKLFF. The CDR3 region has the DNA TGTGCCAGCAGTTTGGAGGGGCTGGGAAAACTGTTTTTT.

V usage is TRBV5-1 and J usage is TRBJ1-1; the D is unclear. The CDR3 consists of 14 residues. The V gene's germline CDR1 is SGHRS and CDR2 YFSETQ. V was cut by 3 bases and J by 0 bases, with 9 bases left in between. The CDR3 spells CASSSGPMNTEAFF. The CDR3 DNA sequence: TGCGCCAGCAGCTCAGGTCCTATGAACACTGAAGCTTTCTTT. Based on the CDR3 plus reference TRBV5-1 and TRBJ1-1, the full variable domain is KAGVTQTPRYLIKTRGQQVTLSCSPISGHRSVSWYQQTPGQGLQFLFEYFSETQRNKGNFPGRFSGRQFSNSRSEMNVSTLELGDSALYLCASSSGPMNTEAFFGQGTRLTVV.

The gene calls are TRBV28 and TRBJ2-3; TRBD2 aligns across 10 bases. With V trimmed by 5 bases and J by 2 bases, 4 bases remained unmatched. CDR1 and CDR2 from the germline V gene are MDHEN and SYDVKM. The CDR3 is made up of 15 amino acids. CDR3 DNA sequence: TGTGCCAGCAGTATTACTAGCGGGAACACAGATACGCAGTATTTT. It specifies CASSITSGNTDTQYF.

This chain uses TRBV30 with TRBJ2-2; TRBD1 might be the D (5 bases). This CDR3 is built from 14 residues. Per germline, CDR1 GTSNPN and CDR2 SVGIG (reference sequence). V lost 4 bases to trimming and J lost 1 base, with 10 bases between them. CDR3 amino acids: CAWKRQGNTGELFF. The CDR3 DNA follows: TGTGCCTGGAAGAGGCAGGGGAACACCGGGGAGCTGTTTTTT.

This clone was recorded only once. The CDR3 protein is CASSGGGDRAYEQYF. Written as DNA, the CDR3 is TGTGCCAGCAGCGGCGGGGGGGACAGGGCCTACGAGCAGTACTTC. The rearrangement uses TRBV5-4 and TRBJ2-7; D may match TRBD1 or TRBD2 (9 bases each). Trimming pared 4 bases from V and 2 bases from J, leaving 16 bases between. This CDR3 has 15 residues. Germline loops: CDR1 SGHNT, CDR2 YYREEE (reference sequence).

The chain combines TRBV7-8 with TRBJ1-1, with no clear D. The V and J ends lost 1 base and 1 base respectively, with 4 bases between them. This CDR3 is 13 amino acids long. CDR1 and CDR2 (germline): SGHVS, FQNEAQ. The CDR3 coding sequence is TGTGCCAGCAGCTTAGTCCCGAACACTGAAGCTTTCTTT. Translation gives CASSLVPNTEAFF.

The chain joins TRBV29-1 to TRBJ2-7; no firm D call. CDR1 and CDR2 (germline): SQVTM, ANQGSEA. The CDR3 loop spans 11 amino acids. Trimming left V 6 bases short and J 10 bases short, with 16 bases between. CDR3 protein: CSVDVTTEQYF. In nucleotides, the CDR3 is TGCAGCGTCGATGTAACGACGGAACAGTACTTC.

The chain links TRBV28 to TRBJ2-5; 11 bases map to TRBD2. The J call may be mistaken, given a closer DNA end match to TRBJ2-7. Germline CDR1 is MDHEN and CDR2 is SYDVKM. This CDR3 comprises 18 residues. CDR3: CASSFPGLAVLGSYEQYF. The CDR3 nucleotides read TGTGCCAGCAGTTTTCCGGGACTAGCGGTATTAGGTTCCTACGAGCAGTACTTC.

The chain combines TRBV29-1 with TRBJ1-2, with D hard to call. The germline V gene encodes CDR1 SQVTM and CDR2 ANQGSEA. The CDR3 totals 10 residues. Trimming pared 6 bases from V and 8 bases from J, leaving 10 bases between. The CDR3 DNA reads as TGCAGCGTGGCGGATCCGGGCTACACCTTC. The encoded protein is CSVADPGYTF.